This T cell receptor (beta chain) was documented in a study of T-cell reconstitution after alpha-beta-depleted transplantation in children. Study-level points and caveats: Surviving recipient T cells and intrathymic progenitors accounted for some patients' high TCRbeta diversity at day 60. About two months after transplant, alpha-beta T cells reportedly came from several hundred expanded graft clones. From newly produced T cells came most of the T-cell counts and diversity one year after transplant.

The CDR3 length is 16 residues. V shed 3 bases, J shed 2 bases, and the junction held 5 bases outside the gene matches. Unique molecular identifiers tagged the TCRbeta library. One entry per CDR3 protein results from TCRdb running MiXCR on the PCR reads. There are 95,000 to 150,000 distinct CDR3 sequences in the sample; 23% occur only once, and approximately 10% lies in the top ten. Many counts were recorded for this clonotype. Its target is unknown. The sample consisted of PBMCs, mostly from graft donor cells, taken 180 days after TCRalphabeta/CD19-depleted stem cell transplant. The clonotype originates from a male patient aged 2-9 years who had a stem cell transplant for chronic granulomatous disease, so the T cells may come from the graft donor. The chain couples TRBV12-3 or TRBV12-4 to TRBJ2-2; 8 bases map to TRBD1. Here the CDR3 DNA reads TGTGCCAGCAGTTTCCGGGGACAGGTCAACACCGGGGAGCTGTTTTTT. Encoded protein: CASSFRGQVNTGELFF.